These 14 T cell receptor beta chains were sequenced from one sample in a study of T cell responses to AZD1222 COVID-19 vaccine. TCRdb keeps only in-frame clones here, not all; method: immunoSEQ multiplex PCR. The sample includes 140,000 to 150,000 clones, roughly 90% of them seen just once. Here the sequenced sample was peripheral blood, taken 28 days after the second AZD1222 dose. The receptors originated from an adult who received the AZD1222 COVID-19 vaccine.

The V call is TRBV4-3, the J call TRBJ2-3; 7 bases agree with TRBD2. V dropped 1 base and J dropped 2; count of bases not matched to a gene: 3. This CDR3 region has 15 residues. The germline gives CDR1 LGHNA, CDR2 YSLEER. CDR3 sequence reads: CASSQGGGLTDTQYF. The CDR3 bases are TGCGCCAGCAGCCAAGGGGGGGGACTCACAGATACGCAGTATTTT.

The table lists this clone with a count of one. V gene TRBV19 combines with J gene TRBJ2-7, with 10 bases lining up with TRBD2. Per germline, CDR1 LNHDA and CDR2 SQIVND (reference sequence). The length of the CDR3 is 15 residues. Trimming cost V 5 bases and J 4 bases; bases outside gene matches: 8. CDR3 nucleotides: TGTGCCAGTAGTCTGACCCTAGCGGGAGCTTACGAGCAGTACTTC. Residues: CASSLTLAGAYEQYF.

This rearrangement joins TRBV9 to TRBJ2-3; D ambiguous. V was trimmed by 3 bases and J by 6 bases, leaving 11 bases between them. Germline CDR1 reads SGDLS; CDR2 reads YYNGEE. The CDR3 consists of 13 residues. The CDR3 loop reads CASSAGSKDTQYF. In DNA form, the CDR3 reads TGTGCCAGCAGCGCTGGATCGAAGGATACGCAGTATTTT.

The V and J genes are TRBV10-3 and TRBJ2-7; the D is unclear. Germline V gene sequence: CDR1 ENHRY, CDR2 SYGVKD. Trimming took 6 bases from V and 0 from J, leaving 9 bases between them. This CDR3 comprises 13 residues. In DNA, the CDR3 is TGTGCCATCAGCCCGACCCGCTCCTACGAGCAGTACTTC. It codes for CAISPTRSYEQYF.

The chain has TRBV12-3 or TRBV12-4 and TRBJ2-2; a weak D match, TRBD2 (6 bases). Trimming stripped 3 bases from V and 7 bases from J, with 9 bases between. This CDR3 contains 13 residues. The CDR3: CASSFRLDGELFF. Here the CDR3 DNA reads TGTGCCAGCAGTTTTCGACTAGACGGGGAGCTGTTTTTT.

J is TRBJ1-5 and V is TRBV25-1, with unresolved D. Germline V gene sequence: CDR1 MGHDK, CDR2 SYGVNS. This CDR3 has 14 amino acids. V was pared by 2 bases and J by 0 bases, with 5 bases between. The chain's CDR3 is CASSEGDSNQPQHF. The CDR3 DNA sequence: TGTGCCAGCAGTGAAGGGGATAGCAATCAGCCCCAGCATTTT.

V and J are TRBV28 and TRBJ2-2; 8 positions match TRBD1. CDR1 MDHEN and CDR2 SYDVKM come from the germline V gene. Trimming took 3 bases from V and 7 from J; bases not matched to a gene: 7. This CDR3 is built from 15 residues. The CDR3 region has the DNA TGTGCCAGCAGTTTGACCCGGACAGGGAGCGGGGAGCTGTTTTTT. It is translated as CASSLTRTGSGELFF.

The chain combines TRBV7-9 with TRBJ2-1; the D gene is possibly TRBD2 (5 bases). The V end was cut by 5 bases, the J end by 2 bases, with 10 bases between. Germline CDR1 and CDR2: SEHNR and FQNEAQ (reference sequence). CDR3 length equals 14 residues. Here the CDR3 reads CASSLAGPYNEQFF. CDR3 DNA: TGTGCCAGCAGCCTGGCGGGCCCCTACAATGAGCAGTTCTTC.

This clone was counted once. The genes are TRBV19 and TRBJ2-7; D tentatively fits TRBD1 or TRBD2 (6 bases each). Germline CDR1 is LNHDA and CDR2 is SQIVND (reference sequence). V was cut by 4 bases and J by 6 bases, with 16 bases left in between. The CDR3 length is 14 residues. The CDR3 coding sequence is TGTGCCAGTAGTACCTCAGGGGAGGTTGGCGAGCAGTACTTC. It codes for CASSTSGEVGEQYF.

This clone was seen just once. The chain recombines TRBV5-1 with TRBJ1-1; D gene uncertain. This CDR3 is built from 14 residues. Germline CDR1 is SGHRS and CDR2 is YFSETQ. V was cut by 1 base and J by 5 bases, with 12 bases left in between. The CDR3 DNA reads TGCGCCAGCAGCTTGAACCCAGAGGTAACTGAAGCTTTCTTT. Amino acid sequence: CASSLNPEVTEAFF.

The chain carries TRBV5-4 and TRBJ2-3, with D unclear. Germline CDR1 reads SGHNT; CDR2 reads YYREEE (reference sequence). This CDR3 contains 14 residues. The V gene lost 5 bases and the J gene lost 2 bases, with 12 bases spanning the gap. The CDR3 is CASRSEGNTDTQYF. The CDR3 region has the DNA TGTGCCAGCAGATCCGAAGGGAACACAGATACGCAGTATTTT.

The V call is TRBV6-5, the J call TRBJ2-1, with D possibly being TRBD2 (5 bases). The V end was cut by 6 bases, the J end by 5 bases, with 17 bases between. Germline V gene sequence: CDR1 MNHEY, CDR2 SVGAGI. The CDR3 is 15 amino acids. As DNA, the CDR3 is TGTGCCAGCAGCCCAAACTGGACTCCGGACAATGAGCAGTTCTTC. It is translated as CASSPNWTPDNEQFF.

The genes are TRBV3-1 (or the pseudogene TRBV3-2) and TRBJ2-7; tentative D call: TRBD1 (5 bases). Germline values: CDR1 LGHDT, CDR2 YNNKEL (reference sequence). V was cut by 3 bases and J by 3 bases, with 9 bases left in between. The CDR3 consists of 13 residues. This chain's CDR3 is CASSHGAYYEQYF. The CDR3 DNA reads as TGTGCCAGCAGCCATGGGGCCTACTACGAGCAGTACTTC.

The chain links TRBV6-5 to TRBJ2-3; D may be TRBD1 (8 bases). Germline CDR1 reads MNHEY; CDR2 reads SVGAGI. Trimming cost V 6 bases and J 4 bases, with 14 bases left between them. This CDR3 region has 14 residues. The CDR3 nucleotides read TGTGCCAGCAGGCGCACAGGGGGGGCAGATACGCAGTATTTT. Amino acids: CASRRTGGADTQYF.